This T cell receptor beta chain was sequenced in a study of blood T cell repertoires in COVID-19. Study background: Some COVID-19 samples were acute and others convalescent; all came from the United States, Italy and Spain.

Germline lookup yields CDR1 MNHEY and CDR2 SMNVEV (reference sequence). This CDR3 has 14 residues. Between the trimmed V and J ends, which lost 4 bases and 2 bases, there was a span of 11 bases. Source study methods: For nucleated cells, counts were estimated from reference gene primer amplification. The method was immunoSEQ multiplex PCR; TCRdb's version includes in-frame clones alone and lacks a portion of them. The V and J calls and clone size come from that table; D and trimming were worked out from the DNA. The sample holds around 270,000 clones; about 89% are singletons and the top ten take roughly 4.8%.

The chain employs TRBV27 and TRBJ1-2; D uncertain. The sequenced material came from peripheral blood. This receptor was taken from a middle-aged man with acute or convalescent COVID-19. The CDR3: CASSSGLMNYGYTF. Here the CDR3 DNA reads TGTGCCAGCAGTTCCGGACTGATGAACTATGGCTACACCTTC.